This entry lists 31 T cell receptor beta chains sequenced from one sample in a study of shared clonotypes between healthy human individuals. TCRdb keeps only in-frame clones here, not all; method: immunoSEQ multiplex PCR. The sample records around 440,000 clones, approximately 71% being singletons. The sequenced material came from PBMCs. The receptors were gathered from a woman aged 35 to 49 in good health. Some clones in this sample may be carry-over from other donors' samples.

This clone was recorded at least ten times. CDR3 in DNA: TGCGCCAGCAGCCAAGAGGCGGCAACGGGGAACACCATATATTTT. As protein: CASSQEAATGNTIYF. The genes are TRBV4-3 and TRBJ1-3, with D unresolved. V lost 0 bases and J lost 7, with 13 bases in between. Germline V gives CDR1 LGHNA, CDR2 YSLEER. The CDR3 contains 15 residues.

The chain recombines TRBV2 with TRBJ2-7; D could derive from TRBD1 or TRBD2 (6 bases each). The CDR3 has 15 amino acids. Trimming cost V 3 bases and J 2 bases, with 14 bases left between them. The germline V gene has CDR1 SNHLY and CDR2 FYNNEI. This chain's CDR3 is CASSDPGGNTYEQYF. Here the CDR3 DNA reads TGTGCCAGCAGTGATCCCGGGGGCAACACCTACGAGCAGTACTTC.

The CDR3 coding sequence is TGTGCCAGCAGCGTAGCTACAGCCTCTGGAAACACCATATATTTT. It encodes CASSVATASGNTIYF. V is TRBV9 and J is TRBJ1-3; D unclear. The CDR3 is 15 amino acids. Trimming took off 0 bases at V and 0 bases at J, with 7 bases between the two ends. Germline CDR1 and CDR2: SGDLS and YYNGEE.

The chain joins TRBV7-2 to TRBJ2-1; D may be TRBD2 (6 bases). The CDR3 spans 14 residues. Germline V gene sequence: CDR1 SGHTA, CDR2 FQGNSA. The V and J ends lost 5 bases and 5 bases respectively, with 13 bases between them. CDR3 amino acids: CASSTPGLHNEQFF. CDR3 DNA: TGTGCCAGCAGCACCCCGGGACTTCACAATGAGCAGTTCTTC.

This chain uses TRBV29-1 with TRBJ2-7; D is perhaps TRBD1 (6 bases). The ends were cut back, 3 bases at V and 1 base at J, with 7 bases in the middle. The CDR3 covers 12 residues. Germline-derived CDR1 and CDR2 are SQVTM and ANQGSEA. The DNA for the CDR3 is TGCAGCGTTGAGACAGGTTCCTACGAGCAGTACTTC. Its protein product is CSVETGSYEQYF.

The V gene is TRBV2, the J gene TRBJ2-7, with TRBD2 matching 7 bases. Trimming took 8 bases from V and 0 from J; bases not matched to a gene: 10. Germline CDR1 and CDR2: SNHLY and FYNNEI. The CDR3 length is 15 residues. The chain's CDR3 is CASFSGRGDSYEQYF. CDR3 nucleotide sequence: TGTGCCAGCTTTAGCGGGCGCGGAGACTCCTACGAGCAGTACTTC.

This rearrangement joins TRBV27 to TRBJ2-7; 9 nucleotides agree with TRBD2. Germline values: CDR1 MNHEY, CDR2 SMNVEV (reference sequence). Trimming removed 3 bases from V and 1 base from J; junction bases left unmatched: 4. There are 15 residues in the CDR3. The DNA of the CDR3 is TGTGCCAGCAGTTTCGGAGCGGGAGGTTCCTACGAGCAGTACTTC. As protein: CASSFGAGGSYEQYF.

V usage is TRBV4-3 and J usage is TRBJ2-7; 11 bases align to TRBD2. CDR3 length: 15 amino acids. V gave up 4 bases and J gave up 5 bases; unmatched junction bases: 7. The germline CDR1 and CDR2 sequences are LGHNA and YSLEER. The CDR3 here is CASSPNVAGGDEQYF. CDR3 nucleotides: TGCGCCAGCAGCCCTAATGTAGCGGGAGGGGACGAGCAGTACTTC.

This chain links TRBV30 with TRBJ2-7; a possible D gene is TRBD1 (6 bases). Germline V CDR1 and CDR2: GTSNPN, SVGIG (reference sequence). CDR3 length equals 11 residues. Trimming pared 3 bases from V and 6 bases from J, leaving 9 bases between. Here the CDR3 DNA reads TGTGCCTGGAGCGAAGGGGGCGAGCAGTACTTC. Translated, it gives CAWSEGGEQYF.

The V call is TRBV29-1, the J call TRBJ2-1; tentative D call: TRBD2 (5 bases). Per the germline V gene, CDR1 is SQVTM and CDR2 is ANQGSEA. The CDR3 length is 13 residues. The V gene lost 7 bases and the J gene lost 10 bases, with 20 bases spanning the gap. The CDR3 protein is CSAVVGTSGEQFF. The CDR3 coding sequence is TGCAGCGCCGTGGTCGGCACCTCGGGGGAGCAGTTCTTC.

Note on this clone: This sequence may be a read error, since a much larger clone differs from it by one base. The chain is built from TRBV27 and TRBJ1-2, with 7 bases that match TRBD1. Germline V gene sequence: CDR1 MNHEY, CDR2 SMNVEV (reference sequence). The CDR3 runs 14 residues. The CDR3 coding sequence is TGTGCCGGCAGTACCCGGACAGGCCCCTATGGCTACACCTTC. This sequence encodes CAGSTRTGPYGYTF.

The chain carries TRBV7-3 and TRBJ2-6; D unresolved. The CDR3 contains 16 residues. Trimming removed 0 bases at V and 0 bases at J, with 6 bases between. Germline V CDR1 and CDR2: SGHTA, FQGTGA. The CDR3 DNA follows: TGTGCCAGCAGCTTAACTCCGGTCTCTGGGGCCAACGTCCTGACTTTC. As protein: CASSLTPVSGANVLTF.

The chain has TRBV11-3 and TRBJ1-3, with D possibly TRBD1 on 6 matching bases. Germline CDR1 SGHNT, CDR2 YENEEA. The CDR3 has 14 amino acids. Trimming cost V 3 bases and J 2 bases, with 8 bases left between them. CDR3 amino acids: CASSLTGAGNTIYF. The CDR3 DNA reads TGTGCCAGCAGCTTGACAGGCGCTGGAAACACCATATATTTT. Looking up the rest from reference TRBV11-3 and TRBJ1-3 gives the full variable domain: EAGVVQSPRYKIIEKKQPVAFWCNPISGHNTLYWYLQNLGQGPELLIRYENEEAVDDSQLPKDRFSAERLKGVDSTLKIQPAELGDSAVYLCASSLTGAGNTIYFGEGSWLTVV.

The rearrangement uses TRBV7-2 and TRBJ1-2, with D possibly being TRBD1 (5 bases). The CDR3 is made up of 14 amino acids. Per the germline V gene, CDR1 is SGHTA and CDR2 is FQGNSA. V dropped 5 bases and J dropped 4 bases, with 14 bases sitting between them. CDR3 nucleotide sequence: TGTGCCAGCAGCCGTAGCCGGGGGGGCTATGGCTACACCTTC. Translating it yields CASSRSRGGYGYTF.

This chain connects TRBV7-9 to TRBJ2-1; TRBD2 matches 9 bases. Germline assignment: CDR1 SEHNR and CDR2 FQNEAQ (reference sequence). The CDR3 runs to 15 residues. V lost 6 bases to trimming and J lost 7 bases; unmatched junction nucleotides: 10. This CDR3 is CASRGRLAAGNEQFF. The CDR3 coding sequence is TGTGCCAGCAGGGGTAGACTAGCGGCTGGGAATGAGCAGTTCTTC.

This clone was counted once. This sequence joins TRBV7-3 and TRBJ2-2; no clear D. The germline V gene encodes CDR1 SGHTA and CDR2 FQGTGA. Trimming removed 3 bases at V and 4 bases at J, with 15 bases between. The CDR3 sequence is 16 residues long. The DNA for the CDR3 is TGTGCCAGCAGCTTCGATGGCGGATCTATCACCGGGGAGCTGTTTTTT. Translation gives CASSFDGGSITGELFF.

A word on this clone: A far larger clone differs by one base, so this is likely a read error. The chain combines TRBV29-1 with TRBJ2-7; TRBD2 matches 10 bases. The CDR3 sequence is 13 residues long. Trimming removed 6 bases from V and 4 bases from J; junction bases left unmatched: 6. Germline CDR1 is SQVTM and CDR2 is ANQGSEA. The CDR3 DNA reads TGCAGCGTCCCGACTAGCGGGTCGTACGAGCAGTACTTC. It yields the protein CSVPTSGSYEQYF.

The chain's CDR3 is CAWSARNTEAFF. In DNA, the CDR3 is TGTGCCTGGAGTGCCAGGAACACTGAAGCTTTCTTT. The chain links TRBV30 to TRBJ1-1; unclear D gene. Trimming took 1 base from V and 1 from J, leaving 4 bases between them. Germline CDR1 reads GTSNPN; CDR2 reads SVGIG (reference sequence). The CDR3 has 12 amino acids.

The chain employs TRBV20-1 and TRBJ2-7, with no clear D. Germline lookup yields CDR1 DFQATT and CDR2 SNEGSKA (reference sequence). The CDR3 runs to 11 residues. The V and J ends lost 6 bases and 5 bases respectively, with 11 bases between them. The CDR3 DNA reads as TGCAGTGCCCCCCGGAACGACGAGCAGTACTTC. This translates into CSAPRNDEQYF.

The chain combines TRBV2 with TRBJ1-1; TRBD1 might be the D (5 bases). V was clipped by 5 bases and J by 0 bases, with 10 bases between them. CDR3 size: 14 residues. Germline V gene data show CDR1 as SNHLY and CDR2 as FYNNEI. The CDR3 region is CASSQGVMNTEAFF. DNA for the CDR3: TGTGCCAGCAGTCAAGGGGTGATGAACACTGAAGCTTTCTTT.

The rearrangement joins TRBV29-1 to TRBJ2-3, with 9 bases aligning to TRBD1. The V gene end was trimmed by 7 bases and the J gene end by 5 bases; junction bases not matched to a gene: 4. The germline CDR1 and CDR2 sequences are SQVTM and ANQGSEA. The CDR3 runs to 12 residues. The CDR3 DNA is TGCAGCGCCCGGACAGGGGAAGATACGCAGTATTTT. Protein sequence: CSARTGEDTQYF.

The chain recombines TRBV9 with TRBJ1-4; TRBD1 might be the D (5 bases). The CDR3 is 14 amino acids. Germline lookup yields CDR1 SGDLS and CDR2 YYNGEE. V gave up 0 bases and J gave up 4 bases, with 7 bases separating them. CDR3 in DNA: TGTGCCAGCAGCGTAGGGGGGTTTAATGAAAAACTGTTTTTT. Protein sequence: CASSVGGFNEKLFF.

V usage is TRBV29-1 and J usage is TRBJ2-7; 7 bases fit TRBD1. CDR3 size: 13 residues. Germline V gives CDR1 SQVTM, CDR2 ANQGSEA. J gave up 3 bases and V 7 bases, and 9 bases lay outside the gene matches. The chain's CDR3 is CSALTGPGYEQYF. DNA for the CDR3: TGCAGCGCTCTGACAGGGCCGGGCTACGAGCAGTACTTC.

Regarding this clone: The sample contains more than one DNA sequence encoding this CDR3. The rearrangement links TRBV5-1 to TRBJ1-5, with D perhaps matching TRBD1 (6 bases). The germline V gene encodes CDR1 SGHRS and CDR2 YFSETQ. This CDR3 has 15 residues. The ends were cut back, 0 bases at V and 4 bases at J, with 11 bases in the middle. The CDR3 DNA reads as TGCGCCAGCAGCTTGGACGGACAGAGAAATCAGCCCCAGCATTTT. Encoded protein: CASSLDGQRNQPQHF.

Ten or more counts support this clone. The chain is built from TRBV20-1 and TRBJ2-5, with D tentatively TRBD2 (5 bases). CDR3 size: 11 residues. Germline assignment: CDR1 DFQATT and CDR2 SNEGSKA (reference sequence). The CDR3 DNA reads as TGCGGACTCCTCTCTGGGGAGACCCAGTACTTC. Protein product: CGLLSGETQYF.

This sequence joins TRBV7-2 and TRBJ2-1; D is perhaps TRBD2 (6 bases). Germline CDR1 SGHTA, CDR2 FQGNSA. The CDR3 has 16 amino acids. V gave up 5 bases and J gave up 6 bases, with 20 bases separating them. The CDR3 bases are TGTGCCAGCAGCAAGGGACGTGGGGGGAATAGCAATGAGCAGTTCTTC. Amino acid sequence: CASSKGRGGNSNEQFF.

The CDR3 DNA sequence: TGTGCCAGCAGCAAACAGGGGACCCAGCCCCAGCATTTT. Protein sequence: CASSKQGTQPQHF. The rearrangement uses TRBV11-2 and TRBJ1-5; 7 nucleotides align to TRBD1. V lost 5 bases, J lost 7 bases, and 5 bases stayed unmatched. This CDR3 spans 13 amino acids. Germline loops: CDR1 SGHAT, CDR2 FQNNGV.

In the case of this clone: This likely came from a read error, as a far larger clone is one base away. The J gene is TRBJ1-5, the V gene TRBV4-3, with D tentatively TRBD1 (6 bases). Germline V gene lookup returns CDR1 LGHNA and CDR2 YSLEER. The CDR3 is made up of 16 amino acids. The V end lost 0 bases, the J end lost 5 bases, and 14 bases lay between the germline ends. The chain's CDR3 is CASSQDSKQGYQPQHF. The CDR3 DNA reads TGCGCCAGCAGCCAAGATTCGAAACAGGGTTATCAGCCCCAGCATTTT.

The chain joins TRBV27 to TRBJ2-1, with 8 bases that match TRBD2. The CDR3 has 13 residues. V was pared by 8 bases and J by 3 bases, with 3 bases of the junction left unmatched. Germline CDR1 is MNHEY and CDR2 is SMNVEV (reference sequence). CDR3 bases: TGTGCCAGCGGGACTAGACACTACAATGAGCAGTTCTTC. This encodes CASGTRHYNEQFF.

As DNA, the CDR3 is TGTGCCAGCAGCCCTTGGACTAGCGGGATCAGGGGTACAGATACGCAGTATTTT. This codes for CASSPWTSGIRGTDTQYF. The chain employs TRBV7-9 and TRBJ2-3, with TRBD2 matching over 12 bases. The CDR3 sequence is 18 residues long. Unmatched junction bases numbered 12, after V lost 5 bases and J lost 3 bases. Per germline, CDR1 SEHNR and CDR2 FQNEAQ (reference sequence).

This clone was observed a few times. The chain has TRBV10-3 and TRBJ1-1, with unresolved D. The CDR3 is 13 residues long. Germline-derived CDR1 and CDR2 are ENHRY and SYGVKD. The V end lost 3 bases, the J end lost 4 bases, and 9 bases lay between the germline ends. The DNA of the CDR3 is TGTGCCATCAGTGATAACGACGGCACTGAAGCTTTCTTT. This sequence encodes CAISDNDGTEAFF.